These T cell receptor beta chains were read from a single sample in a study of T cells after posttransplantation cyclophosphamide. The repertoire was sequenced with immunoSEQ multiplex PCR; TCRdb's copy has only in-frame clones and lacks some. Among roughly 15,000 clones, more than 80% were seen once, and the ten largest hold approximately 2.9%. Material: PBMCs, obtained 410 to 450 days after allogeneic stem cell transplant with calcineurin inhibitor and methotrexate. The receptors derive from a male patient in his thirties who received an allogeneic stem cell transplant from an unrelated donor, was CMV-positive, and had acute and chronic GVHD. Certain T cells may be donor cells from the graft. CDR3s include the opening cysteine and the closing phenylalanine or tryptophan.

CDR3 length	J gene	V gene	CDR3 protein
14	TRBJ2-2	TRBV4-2	CASSQVGGRGELFF
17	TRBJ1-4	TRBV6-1	CASSVRDRGITNEKLFF
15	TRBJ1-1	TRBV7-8	CASSVGTGVNTEAFF
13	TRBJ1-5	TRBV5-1	CASIQNSNQPQHF
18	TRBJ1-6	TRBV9	CASSVAGTSIPGYSPLHF
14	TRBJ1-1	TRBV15	CATRDWGGVTEAFF
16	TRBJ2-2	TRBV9	CASSPPSTGAKGELFF
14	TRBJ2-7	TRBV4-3	CASSQGRGGYEQYF
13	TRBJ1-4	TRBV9	CASSVDSGEKLFF
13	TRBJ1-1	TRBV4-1	CASKGGTNTEAFF
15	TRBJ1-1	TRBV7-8	CASSWTPRGYTEAFF
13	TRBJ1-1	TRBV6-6	CASKLDSAGEAFF
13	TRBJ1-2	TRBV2	CASRGQGSRGYTF
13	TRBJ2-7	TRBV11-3	CASSSGPGYEQYF
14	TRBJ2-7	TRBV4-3	CASSQLAGAYEQYF
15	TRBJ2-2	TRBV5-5	CASSISGQGARELFF
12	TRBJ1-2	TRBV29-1	CSVLRPRGSYTF
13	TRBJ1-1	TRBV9	CASSGTFNTEAFF
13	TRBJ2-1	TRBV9	CASSVGGGNEQFF
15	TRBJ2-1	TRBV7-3	CASSHGLAGRSEQFF
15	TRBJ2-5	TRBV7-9	CASSYSGTIMETQYF
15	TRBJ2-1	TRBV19	CASSISSGGYNEQFF